This T cell receptor beta chain was documented in a study of T cells after yellow fever vaccination. The CDR3 runs 13 residues. Between the trimmed V and J ends, which lost 9 bases and 2 bases, there was a span of 14 bases. Germline V gives CDR1 LNHNV, CDR2 YYDKDF (reference sequence). At least ten counts were recorded for this clonotype. TCRdb ran MiXCR on the 5' RACE reads and lists one entry per CDR3 protein. The data contain around 350,000 distinct CDR3 sequences, about 6.2% of them seen just once; the ten biggest clones take up approximately 16%. The V call is TRBV15, the J call TRBJ2-7; no definite D call. This clonotype was sampled from a man aged 25-45 years who received the YFV17D yellow fever vaccine. Sample: PBMCs, taken 5 days after the yellow fever booster vaccination. The CDR3 sequence: CATRPGLTYEQYF. The CDR3 DNA sequence: TGTGCCACGCGACCCGGCCTTACCTACGAGCAGTACTTC.